Listed below are T cell receptor beta chains from one sample, sequenced in a study of cytomegalovirus exposure and HLA in healthy donors. Here immunoSEQ multiplex PCR was the method, and the copy in TCRdb shows in-frame clones only, minus some. The sample holds just under 75,000 clones, just under 95% seen once. Sequencing input: PBMCs. These TCRs come from a woman younger than 35 in good health and CMV-seropositive. Each CDR3 is given with its conserved first and last residue. Each record gives: D gene, clone size, J gene, V gene, CDR3 DNA, CDR3 protein. D genes are given only for firm matches. Not every row has a clone size; where given, it reads once, few, many or a size class.

. | . | TRBJ2-3 | TRBV5-1 | TGCGCCAGCAGCTTGGGACTTCCAGGGATAACTAGCACAGATACGCAGTATTTT | CASSLGLPGITSTDTQYF
. | . | TRBJ1-4 | TRBV7-7 | TGTGCTAGCAGCCGCGGACAAAATGAAAAACTGTTTTTT | CASSRGQNEKLFF
. | . | TRBJ2-1 | TRBV5-1 | TGCGCCAGCAGCCTAGACGGATTCTACAATGAGCAGTTCTTC | CASSLDGFYNEQFF
. | . | TRBJ2-2 | TRBV2 | TGTGCCAGCAGTGCCCCACTAGTGCCGATTGACACCGGGGAGCTGTTTTTT | CASSAPLVPIDTGELFF
TRBD1 | . | TRBJ1-2 | TRBV4-1 | TGCGCCAGCAGCCAAGTCCAGGGGGCTCTCTATGGCTACACCTTC | CASSQVQGALYGYTF
TRBD1 | . | TRBJ1-5 | TRBV28 | TGTGCCAGCAGTCGTGGGGACAGGGGCGGCAATCAGCCCCAGCATTTT | CASSRGDRGGNQPQHF
TRBD1 | few | TRBJ2-3 | TRBV30 | TGTGCCTGGAGTGGTACAGGGGGATTGGTTGATACGCAGTATTTT | CAWSGTGGLVDTQYF
. | . | TRBJ1-2 | TRBV5-6 | TGTGCCAGCAGCTTGGCCATGGGGATGACGGGGAACTATGGCTACACCTTC | CASSLAMGMTGNYGYTF
TRBD1 | . | TRBJ2-7 | TRBV10-3 | TGTGCCATCAGCGGGACAGTCCCCTACGGGCAGTACTTC | CAISGTVPYGQYF
. | . | TRBJ1-4 | TRBV25-1 | TGTGCCAGCAGTCCTAGTGCGTCTTTTAATGAAAAACTGTTTTTT | CASSPSASFNEKLFF
. | . | TRBJ1-4 | TRBV18 | TGTGCCAGCTCACCCCGCCCGGGAGAAGAAAAACTGTTTTTT | CASSPRPGEEKLFF
. | . | TRBJ1-6 | TRBV5-5 | TGTGCCAGCAGCTTGGCTGCAGGGCTAGTTTATAATTCACCCCTCCACTTT | CASSLAAGLVYNSPLHF
. | . | TRBJ1-4 | TRBV7-6 | TGTGCCAGCAGCTTATCTCCAGGTGAAAAACTGTTTTTT | CASSLSPGEKLFF
TRBD1 | . | TRBJ1-1 | TRBV27 | TGTGCCAGCAGTTTATCTAGGGGGCCCACTGAAGCTTTCTTT | CASSLSRGPTEAFF
TRBD2 | once | TRBJ2-5 | TRBV28 | TGTGCCAGCAGTTCTTGGACTAGCGGGGGGAGCCAAGAGACCCAGTACTTC | CASSSWTSGGSQETQYF
TRBD2 | . | TRBJ2-3 | TRBV2 | TGTGCCAGCAGAGGGACTAGCGGCACAGATACGCAGTATTTT | CASRGTSGTDTQYF
TRBD2 | . | TRBJ2-7 | TRBV5-6 | TGTGCCAGCAGCTGGGGCCCTAGCGGGGGGTCTGGGGAGCAGTACTTC | CASSWGPSGGSGEQYF
. | few | TRBJ1-5 | TRBV19 | TGTGCCAGTAGTATTTGGCAGAACAATCAGCCCCAGCATTTT | CASSIWQNNQPQHF
. | . | TRBJ2-3 | TRBV5-4 | TGTGCCAGCAGCTTGTTTGCCAGTGGTTTAACAGATACGCAGTATTTT | CASSLFASGLTDTQYF
TRBD2 | . | TRBJ2-2 | TRBV5-1 | TGCGCCAGCACCACGGGGGGGCTCACCGGGGAGCTGTTTTTT | CASTTGGLTGELFF
. | . | TRBJ2-7 | TRBV19 | TGTGCCACTGGAGTTGGCGTTGGTCGCTACGAGCAGTACTTC | CATGVGVGRYEQYF
TRBD1 | . | TRBJ1-5 | TRBV7-2 | TGTGCCAGCAGCCTACCGGGACAGATTAGCAATCAGCCCCAGCATTTT | CASSLPGQISNQPQHF
. | few | TRBJ2-1 | TRBV7-8 | TGTGCCAGCAGCTTAGCGCAGAACGGACTTTACAATGAGCAGTTCTTC | CASSLAQNGLYNEQFF
TRBD2 | . | TRBJ2-1 | TRBV19 | TGTGCCAGTAGTATACAGGGCGGCGGGAGCAATGAGCAGTTCTTC | CASSIQGGGSNEQFF
TRBD1 | . | TRBJ1-6 | TRBV5-8 | TGTGCCAGCACCACGGGACAGTTGAATTCACCCCTCCACTTT | CASTTGQLNSPLHF
. | . | TRBJ1-1 | TRBV6-6 | TGTGCCAGCAACCCGACAGGATTTGAAGCTTTCTTT | CASNPTGFEAFF
TRBD2 | . | TRBJ2-5 | TRBV11-3 | TGTGCCAGCAGCCCTAGAGGGACTAACCAAGAGACCCAGTACTTC | CASSPRGTNQETQYF
TRBD1 | . | TRBJ2-7 | TRBV7-9 | TGTGCCAGCAGCTCAGGAGAACCGGGACAGATCTACGAGCAGTACTTC | CASSSGEPGQIYEQYF
. | . | TRBJ1-5 | TRBV5-8 | TGTGCCAGCAGCCGAGGGACTAAACCAGATCAGCCCCAGCATTTT | CASSRGTKPDQPQHF
TRBD1 | . | TRBJ1-1 | TRBV7-2 | TGTGCCAGCAGCTTAGCCGGGACAGCTAACACTGAAGCTTTCTTT | CASSLAGTANTEAFF
TRBD2 | . | TRBJ2-3 | TRBV4-3 | TGCGCCAGCAGCCAAGATGGGGGCGGGAGGCCGCGCACAGATACGCAGTATTTT | CASSQDGGGRPRTDTQYF
. | . | TRBJ2-1 | TRBV11-2 | TGTGCCAGCAGCTTAGACATCGCGAGCTCCTACAATGAGCAGTTCTTC | CASSLDIASSYNEQFF
TRBD2 | . | TRBJ2-1 | TRBV6-5 | TGTGCCAGCAGTTTAAGGACTAGCTCAGATGAGCAGTTCTTC | CASSLRTSSDEQFF
. | few | TRBJ1-1 | TRBV2 | TGTGCCAGCACCATCACGGCCGGGGGAACTGAAGCTTTCTTT | CASTITAGGTEAFF
. | . | TRBJ2-3 | TRBV20-1 | TGCAGTGCTAGTCGAGATACGCAGTATTTT | CSASRDTQYF
. | . | TRBJ1-5 | TRBV5-5 | TGTGCCAGCAGCTTGTCAGGGGATAGCAATCAGCCCCAGCATTTT | CASSLSGDSNQPQHF
TRBD1 | . | TRBJ1-1 | TRBV28 | TGTGCCAGCAGCCCCCCACCAGGGGGAGCTTTCTTT | CASSPPPGGAFF
. | few | TRBJ2-3 | TRBV11-1 | TGTGCCAGCAGCTTTGGGCCAGATACGCAGTATTTT | CASSFGPDTQYF
. | . | TRBJ2-7 | TRBV27 | TGTGCCAGCAGTCCGGTCAGGGTTTCGGGTGGCGAGCAGTACTTC | CASSPVRVSGGEQYF
. | . | TRBJ1-6 | TRBV6-6 | TGTGCCAGCAGTTACCCAACAGGGAAAGTTAATTCACCCCTCCACTTT | CASSYPTGKVNSPLHF
. | . | TRBJ1-2 | TRBV5-1 | TGCGCCAGCAGCTTGAGTCTCACAGGGACCACCTATGGCTACACCTTC | CASSLSLTGTTYGYTF
TRBD1 | . | TRBJ2-5 | TRBV29-1 | TGCAGCGTGAAGGACAGGGTATCGTCAGAGACCCAGTACTTC | CSVKDRVSSETQYF
. | . | TRBJ2-7 | TRBV30 | TGTGCCTCGGGATCTGCCTTCCTCTACGAGCAGTACTTC | CASGSAFLYEQYF
. | . | TRBJ2-5 | TRBV4-1 | TGCGCCAGCAGCCAAGAGGGGGACTGGAAGACCCAGTACTTC | CASSQEGDWKTQYF
TRBD1 | . | TRBJ2-5 | TRBV7-9 | TGTGCCAGCAGCTTAGGCCAGAACAGGGGTGGAGAGACCCAGTACTTC | CASSLGQNRGGETQYF
. | . | TRBJ1-1 | TRBV4-1 | TGCGCCAGCAGCCGGTCGGGGTTTGAAGCTTTCTTT | CASSRSGFEAFF
. | . | TRBJ2-3 | TRBV5-1 | TGCGCCAGCAGCTTGCAGGAACGTACGGATACGCAGTATTTT | CASSLQERTDTQYF
TRBD2 | . | TRBJ2-1 | TRBV13 | TGTGCCAGCAGCTTAGGTGATAGCGGGGGGGCGGGTTCCCATGAGCAGTTCTTC | CASSLGDSGGAGSHEQFF
TRBD1 | once | TRBJ1-1 | TRBV28 | TGTGCCAGCAGGGTGGACAGGGGGCATCGACTAGCTTTCTTT | CASRVDRGHRLAFF
TRBD1 | . | TRBJ1-1 | TRBV7-9 | TGTGCCAGCAGCTTCTTGACAGGGGGCTTAACTGAAGCTTTCTTT | CASSFLTGGLTEAFF
TRBD1 | . | TRBJ1-2 | TRBV6-1 | TGTGCCAGCAGGAGACAGGGAGGCTATGGCTACACCTTC | CASRRQGGYGYTF
TRBD2 | . | TRBJ2-3 | TRBV2 | TGTGCCAGCAAGCGGACTAGCGGGGGGGCCACAGATACGCAGTATTTT | CASKRTSGGATDTQYF
. | . | TRBJ2-1 | TRBV7-8 | TGTGCCAGCAGCCAGAGGACTCTGCCAACAGGGTCAGCCAGCGCCTACAATGAGCAGTTCTTC | CASSQRTLPTGSASAYNEQFF
. | . | TRBJ2-5 | TRBV6-6 | TGTGCCAGCAGTTTTAGGGGGGGGCCTGAGACCCAGTACTTC | CASSFRGGPETQYF
TRBD1 | . | TRBJ1-2 | TRBV7-9 | TGTGCCAGCAGCTTACCGATGGGACAGGGGAACTATGGCTACACCTTC | CASSLPMGQGNYGYTF
TRBD1 | . | TRBJ2-6 | TRBV7-2 | TGTGCCAGCAGCTTAGAGGGGGCCTCTGGGGCCAACGTCCTGACTTTC | CASSLEGASGANVLTF
TRBD2 | . | TRBJ2-7 | TRBV19 | TGTGCCAGTAGTCCTTGGAGGGAGGGACCCTACGAGCAGTACTTC | CASSPWREGPYEQYF
. | . | TRBJ1-4 | TRBV18 | TGTGCCAGCTCACCACCGGAGGGAACGGGTGAAAAACTGTTTTTT | CASSPPEGTGEKLFF